This paragraph reports one T cell receptor (beta chain). Its specificity is unknown. TCRdb fed the reads into MiXCR, producing one record per CDR3 protein. The sample holds hundreds of thousands of distinct CDR3 sequences, under 40% seen once. The data derive from a study of T cell repertoires in cytomegalovirus infection. As for the study in general: Based on public TCR beta signatures, there were indications of CMV infection and of a matching HLA type. Study outcomes and limitations: Frequencies of public TCR beta families were cumulated, and this identified carriers of CMV plus the relevant HLA. The response measured ex vivo was dominated by TCR beta clonotypes (HLA-C-restricted and CMV-specific).

The germline V gene has CDR1 MNHEY and CDR2 SVGAGI. The CDR3 covers 15 residues. Losses at the gene ends were 2 bases for V and 4 bases for J; bases not matched to a gene: 4. Material for sequencing was PBMCs. The V and J genes are TRBV6-5 and TRBJ2-2, with 7 positions matching TRBD1. This sequence was found in a human donor in good health (CMV status not recorded). Some clones in this sample may be carry-over from other donors' samples. CDR3 protein: CASSYEPGGTGELFF. The DNA for the CDR3 is TGTGCCAGCAGTTACGAACCAGGGGGCACCGGGGAGCTGTTTTTT.